The subject of this entry is one T cell receptor (beta chain). The data were obtained in a study of blood T cell repertoires in COVID-19. Study at large: Acute and convalescent COVID-19 specimens originated in the United States, Italy and Spain. The cDNA or gDNA used as material had been derived from T cells, B-cell-depleted T cells, or PBMCs.

Original data processing: Estimated nucleated cell counts came from reference gene primer amplification. Using immunoSEQ multiplex PCR, the repertoire was profiled, and TCRdb retains in-frame clones only, with some absent. V, J and clone size are those of that table, while D and trimming were read from the DNA. In the table there are roughly 300,000 clones, more than 75% of which are singletons. This CDR3 has 12 residues. CDR1 and CDR2 from the germline V gene are SGHDT and YYEEEE. Trimming removed 0 bases from V and 11 bases from J, with 10 bases in between. The chain combines TRBV5-6 with TRBJ2-3, with a possible D match to TRBD1 (5 bases). The specimen was peripheral blood. The TCR originated in a woman between 45 and 65 years old who had recovered from COVID-19. CDR3 loop: CASSLGQGQQYF. DNA for the CDR3: TGTGCCAGCAGCTTGGGGCAGGGCCAGCAGTATTTT.